Sequencing of this TCR beta chain was carried out in a study of T cell changes during pregnancy in multiple sclerosis. This clone was counted ten times or more. Clones were read by immunoSEQ multiplex PCR, and TCRdb kept only the in-frame ones, dropping some. The table shows over 45,000 clones, with over 90% occurring only once. Trimming took 3 bases from V and 6 from J, leaving 12 bases between them. Germline values: CDR1 MGHRA, CDR2 YSYEKL. The CDR3 is 14 residues long. This specimen was CD8+ T cells from peripheral blood mononuclear cells, taken in the third trimester of pregnancy. The genes are TRBV4-1 and TRBJ1-5; no definite D call. The TCR sequence derives from a female donor with multiple sclerosis, enrolled in a pregnancy study. The CDR3 DNA reads as TGCGCCAGCAGCCAGGGCCGGGATCGTCAGCCCCAGCATTTT. This translates into CASSQGRDRQPQHF.